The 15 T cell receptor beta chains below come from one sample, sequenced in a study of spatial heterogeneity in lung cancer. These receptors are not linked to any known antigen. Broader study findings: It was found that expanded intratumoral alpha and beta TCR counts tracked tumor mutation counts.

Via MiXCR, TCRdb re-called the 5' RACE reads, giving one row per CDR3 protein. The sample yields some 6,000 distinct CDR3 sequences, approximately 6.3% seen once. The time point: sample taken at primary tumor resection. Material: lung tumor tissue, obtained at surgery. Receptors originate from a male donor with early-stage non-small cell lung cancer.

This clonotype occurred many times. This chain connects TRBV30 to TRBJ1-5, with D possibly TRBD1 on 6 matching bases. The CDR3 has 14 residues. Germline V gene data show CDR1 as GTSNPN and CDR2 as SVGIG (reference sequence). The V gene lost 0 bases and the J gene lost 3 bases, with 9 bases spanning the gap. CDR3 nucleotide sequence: TGTGCCTGGAGTGTAGGGGGAAACAATCAGCCCCAGCATTTT. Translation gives CAWSVGGNNQPQHF.

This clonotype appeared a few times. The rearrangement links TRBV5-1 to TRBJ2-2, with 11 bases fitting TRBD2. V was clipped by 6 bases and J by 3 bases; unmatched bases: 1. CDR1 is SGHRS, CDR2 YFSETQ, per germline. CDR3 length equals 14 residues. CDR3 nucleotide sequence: TGCGCCAGCACGGGACTAGCGGACACCGGGGAGCTGTTTTTT. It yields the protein CASTGLADTGELFF.

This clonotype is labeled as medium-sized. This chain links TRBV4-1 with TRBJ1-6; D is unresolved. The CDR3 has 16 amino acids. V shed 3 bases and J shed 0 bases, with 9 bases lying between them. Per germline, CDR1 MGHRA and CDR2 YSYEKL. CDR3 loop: CASSQPRGSYNSPLHF. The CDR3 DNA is TGCGCCAGCAGCCAGCCCCGGGGCTCCTATAATTCACCCCTCCACTTT.

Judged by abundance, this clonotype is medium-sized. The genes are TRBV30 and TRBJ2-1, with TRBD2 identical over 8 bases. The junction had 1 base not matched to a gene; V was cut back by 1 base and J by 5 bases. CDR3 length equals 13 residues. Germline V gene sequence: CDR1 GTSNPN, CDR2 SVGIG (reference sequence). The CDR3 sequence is CAWSGGLDNEQFF. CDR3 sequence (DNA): TGTGCCTGGAGTGGGGGACTAGACAATGAGCAGTTCTTC.

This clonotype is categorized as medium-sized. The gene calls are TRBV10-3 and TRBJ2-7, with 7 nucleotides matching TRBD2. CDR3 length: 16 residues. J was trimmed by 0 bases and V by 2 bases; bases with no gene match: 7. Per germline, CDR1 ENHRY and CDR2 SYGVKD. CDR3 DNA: TGTGCCATCAGTGAGGTCCCTAGCGGTCCCTCCTACGAGCAGTACTTC. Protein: CAISEVPSGPSYEQYF.

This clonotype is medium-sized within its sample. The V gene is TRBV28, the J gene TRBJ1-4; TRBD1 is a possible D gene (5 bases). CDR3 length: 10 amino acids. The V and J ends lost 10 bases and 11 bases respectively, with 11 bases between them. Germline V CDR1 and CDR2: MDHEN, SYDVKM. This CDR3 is CATGREKLFF. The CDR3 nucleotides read TGTGCCACCGGCAGGGAGAAACTGTTTTTT.

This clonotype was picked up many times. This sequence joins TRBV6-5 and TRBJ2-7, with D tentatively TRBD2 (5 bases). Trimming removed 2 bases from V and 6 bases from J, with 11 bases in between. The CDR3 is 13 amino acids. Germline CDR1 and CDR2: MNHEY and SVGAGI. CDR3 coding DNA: TGTGCCAGCAGTTACGGCGCGGGTAGCGAGCAGTACTTC. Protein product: CASSYGAGSEQYF.

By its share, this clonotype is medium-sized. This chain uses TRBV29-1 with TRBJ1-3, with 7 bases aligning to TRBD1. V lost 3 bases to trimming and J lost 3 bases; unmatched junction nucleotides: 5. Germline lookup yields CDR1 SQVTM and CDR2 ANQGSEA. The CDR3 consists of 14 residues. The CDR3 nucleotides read TGCAGCGTTGATCCGACAGGGTTTGGAAACACCATATATTTT. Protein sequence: CSVDPTGFGNTIYF.

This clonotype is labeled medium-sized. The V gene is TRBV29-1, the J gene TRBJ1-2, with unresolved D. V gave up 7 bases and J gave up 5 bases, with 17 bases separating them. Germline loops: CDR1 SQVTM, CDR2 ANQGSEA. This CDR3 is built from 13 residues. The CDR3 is CSAGSKVGYGYTF. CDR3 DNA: TGCAGCGCCGGGTCAAAAGTAGGGTATGGCTACACCTTC.

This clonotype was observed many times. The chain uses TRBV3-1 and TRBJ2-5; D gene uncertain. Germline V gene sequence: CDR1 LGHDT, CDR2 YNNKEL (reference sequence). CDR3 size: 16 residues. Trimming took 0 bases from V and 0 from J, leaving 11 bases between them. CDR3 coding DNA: TGTGCCAGCAGCCAAGATATCGCAGCGAACCAAGAGACCCAGTACTTC. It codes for CASSQDIAANQETQYF.

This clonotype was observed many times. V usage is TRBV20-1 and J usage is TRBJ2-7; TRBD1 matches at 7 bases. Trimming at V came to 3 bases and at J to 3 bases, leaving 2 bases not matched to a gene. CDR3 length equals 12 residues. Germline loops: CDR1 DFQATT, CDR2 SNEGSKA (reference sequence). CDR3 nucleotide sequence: TGCAGTGCTAGTGGGACAGACTACGAGCAGTACTTC. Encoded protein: CSASGTDYEQYF.

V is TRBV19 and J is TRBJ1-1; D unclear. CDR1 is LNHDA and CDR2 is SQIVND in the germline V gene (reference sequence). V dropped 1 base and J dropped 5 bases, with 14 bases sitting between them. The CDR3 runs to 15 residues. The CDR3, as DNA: TGTGCCAGTAGTATAGGAGGCAGCGCGGGGACTGAAGCTTTCTTT. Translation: CASSIGGSAGTEAFF.

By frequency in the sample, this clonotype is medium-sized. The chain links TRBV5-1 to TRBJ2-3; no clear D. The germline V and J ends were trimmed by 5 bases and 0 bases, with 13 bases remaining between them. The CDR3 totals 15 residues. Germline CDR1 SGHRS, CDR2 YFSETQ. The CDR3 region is CASSQATVSTDTQYF. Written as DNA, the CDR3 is TGCGCCAGCAGTCAGGCTACGGTTAGCACAGATACGCAGTATTTT.

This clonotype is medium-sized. CDR3 region: CASRGGAGDTEAFF. The CDR3 DNA sequence: TGTGCCAGCAGGGGAGGGGCAGGAGACACTGAAGCTTTCTTT. The chain links TRBV11-3 to TRBJ1-1; D perhaps matches TRBD1 (5 bases). Germline V gene lookup returns CDR1 SGHNT and CDR2 YENEEA. The CDR3 sequence is 14 residues long. V lost 6 bases and J 3 bases, leaving 14 bases between the germline ends.

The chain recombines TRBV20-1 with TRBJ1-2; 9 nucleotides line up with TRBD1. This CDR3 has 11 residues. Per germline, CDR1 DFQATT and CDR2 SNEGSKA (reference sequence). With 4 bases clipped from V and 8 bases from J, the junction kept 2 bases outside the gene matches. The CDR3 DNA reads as TGCAGTGCTAACAGGGGGCTGGGCTACACCTTC. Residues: CSANRGLGYTF.